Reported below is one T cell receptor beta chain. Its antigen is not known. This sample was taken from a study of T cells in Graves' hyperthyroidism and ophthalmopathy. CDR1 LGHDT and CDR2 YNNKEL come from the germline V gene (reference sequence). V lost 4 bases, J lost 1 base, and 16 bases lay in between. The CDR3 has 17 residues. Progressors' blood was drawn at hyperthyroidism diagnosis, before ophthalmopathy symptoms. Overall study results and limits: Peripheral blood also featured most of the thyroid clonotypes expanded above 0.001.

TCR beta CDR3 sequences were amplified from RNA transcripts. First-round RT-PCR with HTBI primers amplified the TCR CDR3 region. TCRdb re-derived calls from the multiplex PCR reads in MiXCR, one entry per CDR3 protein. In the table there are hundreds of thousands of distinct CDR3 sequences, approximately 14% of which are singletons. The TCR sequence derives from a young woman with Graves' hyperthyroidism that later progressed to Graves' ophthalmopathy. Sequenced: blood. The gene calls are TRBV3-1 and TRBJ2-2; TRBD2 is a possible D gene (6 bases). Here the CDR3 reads CASSPIRLAKNTGELFF. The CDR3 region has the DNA TGTGCCAGCAGCCCAATCCGTCTAGCGAAGAACACCGGGGAGCTGTTTTTT.